The 32 T cell receptor beta chains reported below all come from one sample, sequenced in a study of Graves' ophthalmopathy and Graves' hyperthyroidism. RNA transcripts were the template, and TCR beta CDR3 regions were amplified from them. First-round RT-PCR relied on HTBI primers, and a second-round multiplex PCR came next. MiXCR, applied by TCRdb to the multiplex PCR reads, yields one record per CDR3 protein. The data show over 500,000 distinct CDR3 sequences, 22% seen once. Sequenced material: peripheral blood. Receptors originate from a young woman with stable Graves' hyperthyroidism. Some clones in this sample may be carry-over from other donors' samples.

This chain connects TRBV3-1 to TRBJ2-2; D uncertain. The CDR3 runs 14 residues. Trimming left V 2 bases short and J 1 base short, with 5 bases between. Germline lookup yields CDR1 LGHDT and CDR2 YNNKEL (reference sequence). The CDR3 DNA reads as TGTGCCAGCAGCCAAATCCGGAACACCGGGGAGCTGTTTTTT. Translating it yields CASSQIRNTGELFF.

This clonotype has a count of ten or more. The chain couples TRBV6-5 to TRBJ2-2, with unresolved D. V was clipped by 0 bases and J by 2 bases, with 4 bases between them. The CDR3 has 14 residues. Germline assignment: CDR1 MNHEY and CDR2 SVGAGI. The CDR3 coding sequence is TGTGCCAGCAGTTACTCGACTAACACCGGGGAGCTGTTTTTT. Translated, it gives CASSYSTNTGELFF.

V gene TRBV7-3 combines with J gene TRBJ2-7; no definite D call. Germline V lookup: CDR1 SGHTA, CDR2 FQGTGA. With 6 bases removed from V and 3 bases from J, the gap between germline ends came to 12 bases. CDR3 size: 13 residues. This CDR3 reads CASSYQEIYEQYF. In nucleotides, the CDR3 is TGTGCCAGCAGTTACCAGGAGATCTACGAGCAGTACTTC.

The chain uses TRBV20-1 and TRBJ1-2; unclear D gene. CDR3 size: 13 residues. Germline CDR1 is DFQATT and CDR2 is SNEGSKA (reference sequence). With 1 base removed from V and 4 bases from J, the gap between germline ends came to 10 bases. CDR3 nucleotide sequence: TGCAGTGCTAGAGTTGAGCAGATCTATGGCTACACCTTC. It codes for CSARVEQIYGYTF.

This clonotype was seen at least ten times. The J gene is TRBJ1-1, the V gene TRBV27; D remains ambiguous. The V end was cut by 5 bases, the J end by 1 base, with 14 bases between. Germline values: CDR1 MNHEY, CDR2 SMNVEV (reference sequence). This CDR3 comprises 15 residues. The CDR3 nucleotides are TGTGCCAGCAGTATTACAAGCCCGGGGAACACTGAAGCTTTCTTT. Its protein is CASSITSPGNTEAFF.

This chain connects TRBV2 to TRBJ2-7; the D gene is possibly TRBD2 (5 bases). The CDR3 length is 13 residues. The V end was cut by 8 bases, the J end by 6 bases, with 17 bases between. Per germline, CDR1 SNHLY and CDR2 FYNNEI. In DNA, the CDR3 is TGTGCCAGCGGATGGGCCTCAAGCGGCGAGCAGTACTTC. Translation: CASGWASSGEQYF.

This clonotype was recorded a few times. A much larger clonotype is one base distant, so this may be a read error. The chain uses TRBV11-2 and TRBJ2-2; D is perhaps TRBD2 (5 bases). The CDR3 has 17 residues. Germline-derived CDR1 and CDR2 are SGHAT and FQNNGV. The CDR3 sequence is CASSFPRVLQLAGELCF. CDR3 bases: TGTGCCAGCAGCTTCCCAAGGGTTCTTCAACTGGCCGGGGAGCTGTGTTTT.

This clonotype has a count of ten or more. The V gene is TRBV12-3 or TRBV12-4, the J gene TRBJ1-3; 9 bases align to TRBD1. V lost 0 bases to trimming and J lost 4 bases; unmatched junction nucleotides: 7. The CDR3 covers 17 residues. The CDR3 reads CASSLAGTGNTGNTIYF. The CDR3 DNA sequence: TGTGCCAGCAGTTTAGCCGGGACAGGGAACACCGGAAACACCATATATTTT.

As to this clonotype: The junction differs from germline at one of its ends, possibly a read error. The chain uses TRBV27 and TRBJ2-2; D tentatively fits TRBD1 or TRBD2 (5 bases each). This CDR3 spans 14 amino acids. Germline CDR1 reads MNHEY; CDR2 reads SMNVEV (reference sequence). CDR3 DNA sequence: TGTGCCAGCAGGTTGGGTTTGGACACCGGGGAGCCGTTTTTT. Its protein is CASRLGLDTGEPFF.

A word on this clonotype: This could be a read error, since a much larger clone is one nucleotide away. This chain's CDR3 is CASSEAATEAFF. CDR3 DNA: TGTGCCAGCAGTGAAGCGGCCACTGAAGCTTTCTTT. The rearrangement joins TRBV6-1 to TRBJ1-1; D not resolved. Germline V lookup: CDR1 MNHNS, CDR2 SASEGT. Trimming removed 0 bases from V and 4 bases from J, with 3 bases in between. The CDR3 is 12 amino acids.

This clonotype was recorded many times. The V gene is TRBV25-1, the J gene TRBJ1-1; D is ambiguous. From germline, CDR1 is MGHDK and CDR2 SYGVNS. The CDR3 has 20 amino acids. V dropped 7 bases and J dropped 4 bases, with 34 bases sitting between them. The CDR3 nucleotides read TGTGCCAGCATCAATTATATTCCCACGCGACCCCCCTCGGAGGGCACTGAAGCTTTCTTT. Encoded protein: CASINYIPTRPPSEGTEAFF. Based on the CDR3 plus reference TRBV25-1 and TRBJ1-1, the full variable domain is EADIYQTPRYLVIGTGKKITLECSQTMGHDKMYWYQQDPGMELHLIHYSYGVNSTEKGDLSSESTVSRIRTEHFPLTLESARPSHTSQYLCASINYIPTRPPSEGTEAFFGQGTRLTVV.

This clonotype appeared once. The gene calls are TRBV20-1 and TRBJ1-1, with D tentatively TRBD1 (5 bases). Germline-derived CDR1 and CDR2 are DFQATT and SNEGSKA (reference sequence). V was shortened by 1 base and J by 1 base, with 10 bases between the two germline ends. CDR3 size: 14 residues. The CDR3 protein is CSARGGTANTEAFF. In nucleotides, the CDR3 is TGCAGTGCTAGAGGGGGGACCGCGAACACTGAAGCTTTCTTT.

The chain employs TRBV18 and TRBJ2-6, with 9 nucleotides matching TRBD1. This CDR3 spans 18 amino acids. The V gene's germline CDR1 is KGHSH and CDR2 LQKENI. V shed 5 bases and J 0 bases; nucleotides not matched to a gene: 8. CDR3 protein: CASSDRDRVSSGANVLTF. The CDR3 bases are TGTGCCAGCTCAGACCGGGACAGGGTGAGCTCTGGGGCCAACGTCCTGACTTTC.

At least ten counts were recorded for this clonotype. The genes are TRBV28 and TRBJ1-5, with 8 nucleotides matching TRBD1. The CDR3 is 12 amino acids. The V gene end was trimmed by 8 bases and the J gene end by 6 bases; junction bases not matched to a gene: 3. The germline V gene has CDR1 MDHEN and CDR2 SYDVKM. The CDR3 loop reads CASSGGFQPQHF. CDR3 sequence (DNA): TGTGCCAGCTCAGGGGGCTTTCAGCCCCAGCATTTT.

This clonotype was seen ten or more times. The genes are TRBV12-3 or TRBV12-4 and TRBJ1-6; 8 bases map to TRBD1. There are 15 residues in the CDR3. V shed 6 bases, J shed 4 bases, and the junction held 5 bases outside the gene matches. In DNA form, the CDR3 reads TGTGCCAGCAGCCAGGGGGCAGGGTATAATTCACCCCTCCACTTT. Amino acid sequence: CASSQGAGYNSPLHF.

This clonotype was detected many times. The chain employs TRBV7-7 and TRBJ1-5; TRBD1 might be the D (6 bases). This CDR3 is 16 amino acids long. CDR1 is SSHAT, CDR2 FNYEAQ, per germline (reference sequence). The V gene lost 5 bases and the J gene lost 2 bases, with 16 bases spanning the gap. The DNA for the CDR3 is TGTGCCAGCAGCAGACGTGGGGGGCCAGGCAATCAGCCCCAGCATTTT. Translated, it gives CASSRRGGPGNQPQHF.

The gene calls are TRBV19 and TRBJ2-5; a weak D match, TRBD1 (5 bases). With 3 bases removed from V and 1 base from J, the gap between germline ends came to 15 bases. From germline, CDR1 is LNHDA and CDR2 SQIVND (reference sequence). CDR3 size: 16 residues. CDR3 sequence (DNA): TGTGCCAGTAGTATTCAGGGTGACGGATTCCAAGAGACCCAGTACTTC. Its protein is CASSIQGDGFQETQYF.

There are many counts of this clonotype. The chain joins TRBV7-2 to TRBJ2-7, with 11 bases that match TRBD1. This CDR3 has 15 residues. Trimming took 5 bases from V and 3 from J; bases not matched to a gene: 6. From germline, CDR1 is SGHTA and CDR2 FQGNSA. CDR3 sequence: CASSPHGTGGYEQYF. CDR3 DNA: TGTGCCAGCAGCCCACACGGGACAGGGGGCTACGAGCAGTACTTC.

This clonotype occurred many times. J is TRBJ1-1 and V is TRBV19; no definite D call. The V gene lost 3 bases and the J gene lost 5 bases, with 10 bases spanning the gap. The CDR3 contains 13 residues. CDR1 and CDR2 (germline): LNHDA, SQIVND (reference sequence). The CDR3 protein is CASSIGGGTEAFF. The CDR3 DNA follows: TGTGCCAGTAGTATTGGAGGTGGAACTGAAGCTTTCTTT.

There are many counts of this clonotype. The chain combines TRBV2 with TRBJ1-6; 8 bases align to TRBD1. Germline V gene lookup returns CDR1 SNHLY and CDR2 FYNNEI. The CDR3 is made up of 15 amino acids. With V trimmed by 2 bases and J by 10 bases, 7 bases remained unmatched. The CDR3 here is CASSERAGGHSPLHF. CDR3 nucleotides: TGTGCCAGCAGTGAACGGGCAGGGGGCCACTCACCCCTCCACTTT.

The chain recombines TRBV5-1 with TRBJ2-7, with 14 bases aligning to TRBD2. Germline-derived CDR1 and CDR2 are SGHRS and YFSETQ. V shed 3 bases, J shed 5 bases, and the junction held 7 bases outside the gene matches. There are 16 residues in the CDR3. The CDR3 reads CASSSRLAGGVHEQYF. CDR3 nucleotide sequence: TGCGCCAGCAGCTCCCGACTAGCGGGAGGGGTCCACGAGCAGTACTTC.

This clonotype was seen a handful of times. The chain carries TRBV28 and TRBJ2-7; D is unclear. Trimming cost V 2 bases and J 2 bases, with 7 bases left between them. The germline V gene has CDR1 MDHEN and CDR2 SYDVKM. CDR3 length equals 13 residues. The CDR3 loop is CASSLPRTYEQYF. The CDR3 nucleotides read TGTGCCAGCAGTTTACCTCGGACCTACGAGCAGTACTTC.

Concerning this clonotype: Given the absence of the conserved phenylalanine or tryptophan at the CDR3 end, a read error is likely. V and J are TRBV11-3 and TRBJ1-3, with 7 positions matching TRBD1. The V gene end was trimmed by 4 bases and the J gene end by 0 bases; junction bases not matched to a gene: 3. The CDR3 extends over 15 amino acids. Germline V gene data show CDR1 as SGHNT and CDR2 as YENEEA. For the CDR3, the DNA is TGTGCCAGCAGCTCGGGACAGAGCTCTGGAAACACCATATATCTT. Encoded protein: CASSSGQSSGNTIYL.

Note on this clonotype: The CDR3 end shows no conserved phenylalanine or tryptophan, and so a read error is likely. This sequence joins TRBV5-1 and TRBJ2-7; 10 nucleotides match TRBD1. The length of the CDR3 is 14 residues. The germline V gene has CDR1 SGHRS and CDR2 YFSETQ. The V and J ends lost 4 bases and 2 bases, in that order; junction bases with no gene match: 3. This CDR3 is CASSPGQGAYEQYI. In DNA form, the CDR3 reads TGCGCCAGCAGCCCCGGACAGGGGGCCTACGAGCAGTACATC.

This clonotype was observed many times. The rearrangement joins TRBV11-1 to TRBJ2-2, with 8 bases fitting TRBD1. The germline CDR1 and CDR2 sequences are SGHAT and FQDESV (reference sequence). The CDR3 contains 16 residues. With V trimmed by 5 bases and J by 2 bases, 7 bases remained unmatched. CDR3 protein: CASSGVGQANTGELFF. The CDR3 bases are TGTGCCAGCAGCGGGGTGGGACAGGCCAACACCGGGGAGCTGTTTTTT.

Many counts were recorded for this clonotype. The chain recombines TRBV12-3 or TRBV12-4 with TRBJ1-3; the D gene is possibly TRBD1 (5 bases). CDR3 length: 15 residues. With 5 bases removed from V and 0 bases from J, the gap between germline ends came to 11 bases. This chain's CDR3 is CASSPMGTSGNTIYF. CDR3 coding DNA: TGTGCCAGCAGTCCGATGGGGACCTCTGGAAACACCATATATTTT.

The rearrangement joins TRBV5-1 to TRBJ2-6, with TRBD1 matching over 9 bases. V lost 5 bases, J lost 0 bases, and 3 bases stayed unmatched. This CDR3 region has 16 residues. CDR1 SGHRS and CDR2 YFSETQ come from the germline V gene. This chain's CDR3 is CASRTGGGSGANVLTF. The CDR3 coding sequence is TGCGCCAGCAGGACAGGGGGAGGCTCTGGGGCCAACGTCCTGACTTTC.

Of note for this clonotype: This may stem from a read error, because a much larger clone lies one nucleotide away. The chain couples TRBV12-3 or TRBV12-4 to TRBJ1-5; D is uncertain. CDR3 size: 15 residues. V shed 4 bases and J shed 0 bases, with 10 bases lying between them. As DNA, the CDR3 is TGTGCCAGCAGTTCCGCCGGGAGTAGCAATCAGCCCCAGCATTTT. Translating gives CASSSAGSSNQPQHF.

The genes are TRBV11-2 and TRBJ2-7; 8 nucleotides match TRBD1. There are 17 residues in the CDR3. V lost 2 bases, J lost 3 bases, and 12 bases stayed unmatched. In germline, CDR1 is SGHAT, CDR2 FQNNGV. CDR3 bases: TGTGCCAGCAGCTTATCTAGGTCCGGGACAGGCCTCTACGAGCAGTACTTC. Protein sequence: CASSLSRSGTGLYEQYF.

This clonotype was detected ten times or more. This chain links TRBV6-1 with TRBJ2-4; unclear D gene. The CDR3 runs to 11 residues. The germline V gene has CDR1 MNHNS and CDR2 SASEGT. V was clipped by 7 bases and J by 8 bases, with 9 bases between them. This chain's CDR3 is CASKTQYIQYF. DNA for the CDR3: TGTGCCAGCAAGACACAATACATTCAGTACTTC.

V is TRBV10-3 and J is TRBJ1-1; tentatively, D is TRBD1 (5 bases). The CDR3 loop spans 13 amino acids. Germline V CDR1 and CDR2: ENHRY, SYGVKD. V was shortened by 3 bases and J by 3 bases, with 8 bases between the two germline ends. The CDR3 reads CAISDGGDTEAFF. In DNA, the CDR3 is TGTGCCATCAGTGATGGGGGGGACACTGAAGCTTTCTTT.

The rearrangement uses TRBV5-4 and TRBJ2-2; D perhaps matches TRBD1 (6 bases). Germline V gene data show CDR1 as SGHNT and CDR2 as YYREEE (reference sequence). The CDR3 is 16 amino acids. V was cut by 4 bases and J by 1 base, with 14 bases left in between. In DNA, the CDR3 is TGTGCCAGCAGCAGCCACACAGGGATGAACACCGGGGAGCTGTTTTTT. It translates to CASSSHTGMNTGELFF.